This entry features one TCR beta chain sequence. The data derive from a study of blood T cell repertoires in COVID-19. The wider study: There were acute and convalescent COVID-19 samples, and they came from the United States, Italy and Spain. The analysed material was cDNA or gDNA that came from T cells, B-cell-depleted T cells, or PBMCs.

Study processing details: Estimates of nucleated cell counts were drawn from the amplification of reference gene primers. The data were produced by immunoSEQ multiplex PCR, yet TCRdb's version contains in-frame clones alone and is incomplete. D and trimming were read from the DNA, whereas the V and J calls and clone size are those reported in that table. Of some 250,000 clones listed, over 70% are singletons. Sequencing was carried out using peripheral blood. The receptor comes from a woman older than 75 with acute or convalescent COVID-19.

The CDR3 bases are TGTGCCAGCAGCCATGGGGGAGGGAACAATGAGCAGTTCTTC. Translating gives CASSHGGGNNEQFF. This rearrangement joins TRBV6-5 to TRBJ2-1; TRBD2 aligns across 7 bases. With 6 bases clipped from V and 5 bases from J, the junction kept 7 bases outside the gene matches. The CDR3 has 14 amino acids. Germline CDR1 MNHEY, CDR2 SVGAGI.